One and the same sample provided the 17 T cell receptor beta chains below, sequenced in a study of cytomegalovirus exposure and HLA in healthy donors. Use of 60 Vbeta and 13 Jbeta primers characterized the PCR. Some clones are missing from TCRdb's copy, which holds only in-frame ones; the method was immunoSEQ multiplex PCR. The sample lists 140,000 or so clones; about 85% were seen once. What was sequenced was PBMCs. These receptors all stem from a boy aged 2 to 9 in good health and CMV-seronegative.

This chain links TRBV5-1 with TRBJ1-3; maybe TRBD1 (5 bases). The germline V and J ends were trimmed by 0 bases and 0 bases, with 13 bases remaining between them. The CDR3 covers 17 residues. The germline gives CDR1 SGHRS, CDR2 YFSETQ. CDR3 region: CASSLESTGNSGNTIYF. The CDR3 DNA reads as TGCGCCAGCAGCTTGGAGTCTACAGGAAACTCTGGAAACACCATATATTTT.

The chain is built from TRBV7-2 and TRBJ2-2; a possible D gene is TRBD2 (5 bases). V lost 5 bases and J lost 4, with 14 bases in between. Germline CDR1 is SGHTA and CDR2 is FQGNSA. This CDR3 spans 15 amino acids. CDR3 DNA: TGTGCCAGCAGCCCAGGCCAGCTAGCCACCGGGGAGCTGTTTTTT. It translates to CASSPGQLATGELFF.

Here the CDR3 DNA reads TGTGCCAGCAGCCTTGGGACAGGGAGCTACGAGCAGTACTTC. Protein: CASSLGTGSYEQYF. The rearrangement joins TRBV14 to TRBJ2-7; 9 positions match TRBD1. Germline V gene data show CDR1 as SGHDN and CDR2 as FVKESK. With 4 bases clipped from V and 3 bases from J, the junction kept 4 bases outside the gene matches. CDR3 length: 14 residues.

V gene TRBV7-3 combines with J gene TRBJ2-5, with 10 bases identical to TRBD2. CDR3 length: 14 residues. Germline V gene sequence: CDR1 SGHTA, CDR2 FQGTGA. The trim removed 5 bases at V and 5 bases at J, leaving 5 bases unmatched. The CDR3 DNA is TGTGCCAGCAGCCAGAGCGGGGGGGTGGAGACCCAGTACTTC. Residues: CASSQSGGVETQYF.

A few counts support this clone. The chain joins TRBV27 to TRBJ1-2; no firm D call. V dropped 3 bases and J dropped 4 bases, with 15 bases sitting between them. CDR1 MNHEY and CDR2 SMNVEV come from the germline V gene (reference sequence). The CDR3 is 15 amino acids. The DNA of the CDR3 is TGTGCCAGCAGTTTGGCCCTGGAGGGTGGCTATGGCTACACCTTC. It specifies CASSLALEGGYGYTF.

The chain joins TRBV5-4 to TRBJ1-3, with unresolved D. Trimming cost V 0 bases and J 0 bases, with 10 bases left between them. The CDR3 loop spans 16 amino acids. CDR1 and CDR2 from the germline V gene are SGHNT and YYREEE (reference sequence). CDR3 loop: CASSLGIKHSGNTIYF. DNA for the CDR3: TGTGCCAGCAGCTTGGGTATTAAACACTCTGGAAACACCATATATTTT.

CDR3 in amino acids: CATSRGRTDTQYF. The CDR3 DNA is TGTGCCACCAGCAGGGGCCGCACAGATACGCAGTATTTT. The chain combines TRBV15 with TRBJ2-3; D is undetermined. Between the trimmed V and J ends, which lost 3 bases and 1 base, there was a span of 5 bases. The CDR3 totals 13 residues. Germline CDR1 and CDR2: LNHNV and YYDKDF (reference sequence).

The chain has TRBV10-3 and TRBJ1-5, with 7 nucleotides matching TRBD1. Germline CDR1 is ENHRY and CDR2 is SYGVKD. The CDR3 is made up of 13 amino acids. V was pared by 5 bases and J by 7 bases, with 5 bases of the junction left unmatched. The CDR3 DNA reads TGTGCCATCAGTACAGGGGTTGAGCAGCCCCAGCATTTT. Its protein is CAISTGVEQPQHF.

J is TRBJ2-7 and V is TRBV14; 9 positions match TRBD2. V lost 2 bases and J lost 6; bases outside the gene matches: 8. CDR3 length equals 15 residues. CDR1 SGHDN and CDR2 FVKESK come from the germline V gene. The CDR3 loop reads CASSQPRGTSSEQYF. The CDR3 nucleotides read TGTGCCAGCAGCCAACCTAGGGGGACTAGCAGCGAGCAGTACTTC.

This clone was seen a handful of times. The chain carries TRBV4-1 and TRBJ2-1; 8 bases match TRBD1. V shed 0 bases, J shed 9 bases, and the junction held 4 bases outside the gene matches. This CDR3 is 14 amino acids long. From germline, CDR1 is MGHRA and CDR2 YSYEKL. CDR3 nucleotides: TGCGCCAGCAGCCAAGAACAGGGGGAAGGTGAGCAGTTCTTC. This translates into CASSQEQGEGEQFF.

This clone occurred once. The CDR3 DNA is TGTGCCAGCAGCTTGGAACCTAACCTCCCGAACACTGAAGCTTTCTTT. It yields the protein CASSLEPNLPNTEAFF. The J gene is TRBJ1-1, the V gene TRBV5-4; D is ambiguous. The V gene's germline CDR1 is SGHNT and CDR2 YYREEE (reference sequence). V lost 0 bases and J 1 base, leaving 13 bases between the germline ends. CDR3 length equals 16 residues.

The chain has TRBV27 and TRBJ1-1; the D is unclear. Looked up from germline, CDR1 is MNHEY and CDR2 is SMNVEV (reference sequence). This CDR3 is 13 amino acids long. V shed 2 bases and J shed 5 bases, with 9 bases lying between them. The CDR3 protein is CASSLTVRTEAFF. DNA for the CDR3: TGTGCCAGCAGTTTAACGGTGAGGACTGAAGCTTTCTTT.

The chain employs TRBV4-2 and TRBJ2-1; perhaps TRBD1 as D (5 bases). The CDR3 loop spans 17 amino acids. CDR1 and CDR2 (germline): LGHNA, YNFKEQ. V shed 2 bases and J shed 9 bases, with 23 bases lying between them. The CDR3 region is CASSQFPSFTSRGEQFF. CDR3 DNA: TGTGCCAGCAGCCAATTCCCGAGCTTTACCTCTAGGGGTGAGCAGTTCTTC.

This clone was seen a single time. The rearrangement joins TRBV5-4 to TRBJ1-1, with 7 bases identical to TRBD1. The CDR3 contains 15 residues. The J segment lost 1 base and the V segment lost 4 bases, leaving 7 bases of the junction unmatched. Germline CDR1 SGHNT, CDR2 YYREEE (reference sequence). The CDR3: CASSTGQDKNTEAFF. Written as DNA, the CDR3 is TGTGCCAGCAGCACTGGACAGGATAAGAACACTGAAGCTTTCTTT.

The chain is built from TRBV5-1 and TRBJ1-1; D ambiguous. The CDR3 has 13 amino acids. Germline loops: CDR1 SGHRS, CDR2 YFSETQ. V was cut by 4 bases and J by 4 bases, with 11 bases left in between. The CDR3 sequence: CASSPSGSTEAFF. The CDR3 nucleotides read TGCGCCAGCAGCCCCTCGGGGAGCACTGAAGCTTTCTTT. Drawing the rest from reference TRBV5-1 and TRBJ1-1, the complete variable domain is KAGVTQTPRYLIKTRGQQVTLSCSPISGHRSVSWYQQTPGQGLQFLFEYFSETQRNKGNFPGRFSGRQFSNSRSEMNVSTLELGDSALYLCASSPSGSTEAFFGQGTRLTVV.

This clone was counted once. This rearrangement joins TRBV30 to TRBJ2-7, with TRBD1 identical over 7 bases. The CDR3 consists of 14 residues. Germline trimming cut 2 bases from V and 7 bases from J; bases unmatched to any gene: 11. From germline, CDR1 is GTSNPN and CDR2 SVGIG (reference sequence). CDR3 region: CAWSKGQPTGEQYF. In DNA, the CDR3 is TGTGCCTGGAGTAAGGGACAGCCTACGGGGGAGCAGTACTTC. Full variable domain (remainder filled in from reference TRBV30 and TRBJ2-7): SQTIHQWPATLVQPVGSPLSLECTVEGTSNPNLYWYRQAAGRGLQLLFYSVGIGQISSEVPQNLSASRPQDRQFILSSKKLLLSDSGFYLCAWSKGQPTGEQYFGPGTRLTVT.

The chain recombines TRBV14 with TRBJ2-1; 11 bases are a match to TRBD2. After removal of 1 base from V and 4 bases from J, the junction contained 6 bases not matched to a gene. This CDR3 is built from 17 residues. CDR1 and CDR2 (germline): SGHDN, FVKESK. CDR3 sequence (DNA): TGTGCCAGCAGCCAAGCTTTCGGGACTAGCGGATACAATGAGCAGTTCTTC. The encoded protein is CASSQAFGTSGYNEQFF.